The 32 T cell receptor beta chains reported below all come from one sample, sequenced in a study of beta chain features in type 1 diabetes. Study findings and constraints: People with Type 1 diabetes carried modestly yet significantly shorter TCRB CDR3s in all four CD4+ subsets.

Expressed TCRB transcripts were sequenced after all isolated RNA was converted to cDNA. Profiling relied on immunoSEQ multiplex PCR, and the TCRdb table lists in-frame clones only, not all of them. The table includes about 250,000 clones, about a tenth detected once. These receptors have no identified antigens. Material for sequencing was naive CD4+ T cells from blood. The receptor set was obtained from a man younger than 45 with type 1 diabetes.

This clone was seen more than once but under ten times. The gene calls are TRBV5-1 and TRBJ1-4; TRBD1 agrees at 8 bases. Germline CDR1 is SGHRS and CDR2 is YFSETQ. The CDR3 contains 16 residues. The ends lost 3 bases at V and 7 bases at J; junction bases unmatched: 11. CDR3 in amino acids: CASSSTGGRDGEKLFF. The DNA of the CDR3 is TGCGCCAGCAGCTCCACAGGGGGAAGGGACGGTGAAAAACTGTTTTTT.

The chain links TRBV23-1 to TRBJ2-3, with D possibly TRBD1 on 6 matching bases. TRBV23-1 carries the ORF label, with uncertain function. The V and J ends lost 7 bases and 0 bases respectively, with 14 bases between them. The length of the CDR3 is 15 residues. This CDR3 reads CASIYVGHSTDTQYF. DNA for the CDR3: TGCGCCAGCATTTACGTGGGACACAGCACAGATACGCAGTATTTT.

This clone came up a few times. The genes are TRBV27 and TRBJ1-2, with TRBD1 matching over 8 bases. The CDR3 totals 15 residues. V was clipped by 3 bases and J by 3 bases; unmatched bases: 6. In germline, CDR1 is MNHEY, CDR2 SMNVEV (reference sequence). CDR3 in amino acids: CASSFIGQGHYGYTF. The CDR3 DNA is TGTGCCAGCAGTTTCATCGGACAGGGCCACTATGGCTACACCTTC.

This sequence joins TRBV18 and TRBJ2-3; the D gene is possibly TRBD2 (6 bases). Deletions cut 0 bases from V and 5 bases from J, with 6 bases between. Germline CDR1 is KGHSH and CDR2 is LQKENI. The CDR3 contains 13 residues. The CDR3, as DNA: TGTGCCAGCTCACCACCAGCGGGAGATACGCAGTATTTT. Translation gives CASSPPAGDTQYF.

This clone has just a few counts. This chain joins TRBV10-3 and TRBJ1-1; D not resolved. Deletions cut 3 bases from V and 0 bases from J, with 8 bases between. CDR1 and CDR2 (germline): ENHRY, SYGVKD. There are 14 residues in the CDR3. CDR3 bases: TGTGCCATCAGTGATAAACAGCTGAACACTGAAGCTTTCTTT. Translating gives CAISDKQLNTEAFF.

This clone was counted only a few times. The chain combines TRBV11-2 with TRBJ2-7; D perhaps matches TRBD1 (5 bases). Looked up from germline, CDR1 is SGHAT and CDR2 is FQNNGV. The CDR3 sequence is 14 residues long. Trimming pared 4 bases from V and 0 bases from J, leaving 10 bases between. The CDR3 nucleotides are TGTGCCAGCAGCTGGGTGGACAACTCCTACGAGCAGTACTTC. Its protein product is CASSWVDNSYEQYF. Drawing the rest from reference TRBV11-2 and TRBJ2-7, the complete variable domain is EAGVAQSPRYKIIEKRQSVAFWCNPISGHATLYWYQQILGQGPKLLIQFQNNGVVDDSQLPKDRFSAERLKGVDSTLKIQPAKLEDSAVYLCASSWVDNSYEQYFGPGTRLTVT.

The gene calls are TRBV7-9 and TRBJ1-5; 9 bases fit TRBD1. The germline gives CDR1 SEHNR, CDR2 FQNEAQ (reference sequence). This CDR3 spans 16 amino acids. V trimming: 5 bases; J trimming: 5 bases; junction bases outside the gene matches: 10. In DNA form, the CDR3 reads TGTGCCAGCAGCAATCCGGAGACAGGGGGGGATCAGCCCCAGCATTTT. It yields the protein CASSNPETGGDQPQHF.

This clone occurred a few times. This rearrangement joins TRBV12-5 to TRBJ2-1; TRBD2 is a possible D gene (5 bases). There are 13 residues in the CDR3. V lost 2 bases and J 9 bases, leaving 11 bases between the germline ends. The germline V gene encodes CDR1 LGHNT and CDR2 FRNRAP. This CDR3 reads CASGLPGNSEQFF. CDR3 nucleotides: TGTGCTAGTGGTTTGCCCGGGAATTCTGAGCAGTTCTTC.

V usage is TRBV30 and J usage is TRBJ1-6, with 7 bases matching TRBD1. CDR1 is GTSNPN and CDR2 is SVGIG in the germline V gene (reference sequence). The CDR3 contains 12 residues. V was pared by 8 bases and J by 8 bases, with 6 bases of the junction left unmatched. The CDR3 spells CAGGTEYSPLHF. The CDR3, as DNA: TGTGCCGGGGGGACAGAATATTCACCCCTCCACTTT.

The chain employs TRBV10-3 and TRBJ1-2; no definite D call. This CDR3 region has 12 residues. Germline lookup yields CDR1 ENHRY and CDR2 SYGVKD. V was clipped by 6 bases and J by 8 bases, with 13 bases between them. The CDR3 coding sequence is TGTGCCATCAGCCTCGACCGGGGAGGCTACACCTTC. Translated, it gives CAISLDRGGYTF.

The gene calls are TRBV2 and TRBJ2-5, with 7 positions matching TRBD1. Per germline, CDR1 SNHLY and CDR2 FYNNEI. Unmatched junction bases numbered 8, after V lost 5 bases and J lost 2 bases. The CDR3 is 15 residues long. CDR3 coding DNA: TGTGCCAGCAGTCCCCGGGACAGACATCAAGAGACCCAGTACTTC. Translating gives CASSPRDRHQETQYF.

This clone has only a few counts. The chain links TRBV2 to TRBJ1-6, with 7 bases fitting TRBD1. The CDR3 runs to 14 residues. V lost 8 bases, J lost 17 bases, and 18 bases stayed unmatched. Germline V CDR1 and CDR2: SNHLY, FYNNEI. Here the CDR3 reads CASAGLQGRTPVHF. The CDR3 nucleotides are TGTGCCAGCGCGGGGTTACAGGGGCGAACCCCGGTCCACTTT.

This clone has more than one count but fewer than ten. This chain joins TRBV4-3 and TRBJ2-3; a possible D gene is TRBD2 (5 bases). Between the trimmed V and J ends, which lost 0 bases and 2 bases, there was a span of 9 bases. There are 15 residues in the CDR3. Per the germline V gene, CDR1 is LGHNA and CDR2 is YSLEER. The CDR3 nucleotides are TGCGCCAGCAGCCAAGATGAGGGCCTCACAGATACGCAGTATTTT. Translation: CASSQDEGLTDTQYF.

A few counts support this clone. V usage is TRBV5-4 and J usage is TRBJ1-1; D is ambiguous. Germline CDR1 and CDR2: SGHNT and YYREEE (reference sequence). The ends were cut back, 10 bases at V and 0 bases at J, with 16 bases in the middle. This CDR3 comprises 14 residues. CDR3 amino acids: CAFREGPMNTEAFF. Written as DNA, the CDR3 is TGTGCCTTCAGAGAGGGTCCCATGAACACTGAAGCTTTCTTT.

This clone was seen a few times. The chain combines TRBV29-1 with TRBJ1-1; D is undetermined. Germline-derived CDR1 and CDR2 are SQVTM and ANQGSEA. The CDR3 is made up of 12 amino acids. Between the trimmed V and J ends, which lost 6 bases and 3 bases, there was a span of 11 bases. CDR3 loop: CSVSRGDTEAFF. DNA of the CDR3: TGCAGCGTGTCCCGCGGGGACACTGAAGCTTTCTTT.

The rearrangement links TRBV5-1 to TRBJ2-7; tentatively, D is TRBD1 (5 bases). The germline V and J ends were trimmed by 0 bases and 5 bases, with 12 bases remaining between them. CDR3 length: 14 amino acids. The V gene's germline CDR1 is SGHRS and CDR2 YFSETQ. This CDR3 reads CASSLAPGLHEQYF. The DNA for the CDR3 is TGCGCCAGCAGCTTGGCCCCAGGGCTACACGAGCAGTACTTC.

The J gene is TRBJ2-2, the V gene TRBV2, with unresolved D. Germline V gene lookup returns CDR1 SNHLY and CDR2 FYNNEI. Trimming removed 6 bases from V and 4 bases from J, with 3 bases in between. The CDR3 has 11 residues. Here the CDR3 reads CASSLTGELFF. CDR3 coding DNA: TGTGCCAGCAGCCTCACCGGGGAGCTGTTTTTT.

This clone has a handful of counts. The V and J genes are TRBV5-5 and TRBJ2-7, with 8 bases aligning to TRBD1. Trimming cost V 2 bases and J 5 bases; bases outside gene matches: 6. The length of the CDR3 is 14 residues. CDR1 and CDR2 from the germline V gene are SGHKS and YYEKEE (reference sequence). CDR3 sequence (DNA): TGTGCCAGCAGCTTAGGGGACAGGATCCACGAGCAGTACTTC. Translation gives CASSLGDRIHEQYF.

The rearrangement links TRBV30 to TRBJ1-4, with TRBD1 matching 12 bases. The CDR3 spans 13 residues. V was clipped by 1 base and J by 10 bases; unmatched bases: 1. Germline V gene lookup returns CDR1 GTSNPN and CDR2 SVGIG (reference sequence). The CDR3 DNA reads as TGTGCCTGGAGTGGGGACAGGGGGCGAAAACTGTTTTTT. It codes for CAWSGDRGRKLFF. The full variable domain, with the rest looked up from reference TRBV30 and TRBJ1-4, is SQTIHQWPATLVQPVGSPLSLECTVEGTSNPNLYWYRQAAGRGLQLLFYSVGIGQISSEVPQNLSASRPQDRQFILSSKKLLLSDSGFYLCAWSGDRGRKLFFGSGTQLSVL.

A few counts support this clone. This rearrangement joins TRBV16 to TRBJ2-1, with no clear D. Germline loops: CDR1 KGHSY, CDR2 FQNENV. The CDR3 totals 11 residues. The V gene lost 4 bases and the J gene lost 8 bases, with 6 bases spanning the gap. Here the CDR3 DNA reads TGTGCCAGCAGCCGAGCTTATGAGCAGTTCTTC. This gives the protein CASSRAYEQFF.

The V call is TRBV7-2, the J call TRBJ2-2; perhaps TRBD1 as D (6 bases). CDR3 length: 16 amino acids. V dropped 5 bases and J dropped 5 bases, with 18 bases sitting between them. Germline V lookup: CDR1 SGHTA, CDR2 FQGNSA. The CDR3 DNA sequence: TGTGCCAGCAGCCCACTCACAGGGTTGGGGACCGGGGAGCTGTTTTTT. It yields the protein CASSPLTGLGTGELFF.

This clone was found a few times. The V and J genes are TRBV2 and TRBJ1-5, with D perhaps matching TRBD1 (5 bases). The CDR3 runs 14 residues. Germline loops: CDR1 SNHLY, CDR2 FYNNEI. V was trimmed by 6 bases and J by 5 bases, leaving 14 bases between them. This CDR3 is CASRDKSVDQPQHF. The CDR3 nucleotides are TGTGCCAGCAGGGACAAGTCCGTGGATCAGCCCCAGCATTTT. The full variable domain, its missing parts supplied by reference TRBV2 and TRBJ1-5, is EPEVTQTPSHQVTQMGQEVILRCVPISNHLYFYWYRQILGQKVEFLVSFYNNEISEKSEIFDDQFSVERPDGSNFTLKIRSTKLEDSAMYFCASRDKSVDQPQHFGDGTRLSIL.

The genes are TRBV6-6 and TRBJ2-5; 7 bases line up with TRBD1. V gave up 5 bases and J gave up 2 bases; unmatched junction bases: 2. Germline-derived CDR1 and CDR2 are MNHNY and SVGAGI (reference sequence). The CDR3 spans 13 residues. CDR3 region: CASSLGQQETQYF. Written as DNA, the CDR3 is TGTGCCAGCAGTCTGGGACAGCAAGAGACCCAGTACTTC.

The V gene is TRBV7-9, the J gene TRBJ1-4; D possibly corresponds to TRBD1 (6 bases). V lost 3 bases and J lost 7, with 9 bases in between. Germline assignment: CDR1 SEHNR and CDR2 FQNEAQ (reference sequence). The CDR3 covers 13 residues. The CDR3, as DNA: TGTGCCAGCAGCTTGGACAGTTTTGAAAAACTGTTTTTT. Amino acids: CASSLDSFEKLFF.

In this sample, this clone turned up a few times. The V and J genes are TRBV5-6 and TRBJ2-5; TRBD1 matches at 9 bases. Germline V gene data show CDR1 as SGHDT and CDR2 as YYEEEE. This CDR3 region has 15 residues. The junction had 9 bases not matched to a gene; V was cut back by 4 bases and J by 5 bases. This CDR3 reads CASSRTGGSKETQYF. The CDR3 nucleotides are TGTGCCAGCAGCCGAACAGGGGGCTCCAAGGAGACCCAGTACTTC.

This clone was recorded a few times. This chain uses TRBV2 with TRBJ2-5; TRBD1 matches 7 bases. The CDR3 has 12 amino acids. The ends lost 10 bases at V and 4 bases at J; junction bases unmatched: 6. Germline V gene data show CDR1 as SNHLY and CDR2 as FYNNEI. The CDR3, as DNA: TGTGCCAACGACAGGGATGGAGAGACCCAGTACTTC. This codes for CANDRDGETQYF.

This chain links TRBV19 with TRBJ1-4, with 8 bases that match TRBD1. CDR1 is LNHDA and CDR2 is SQIVND in the germline V gene (reference sequence). V lost 10 bases to trimming and J lost 7 bases; unmatched junction nucleotides: 11. This CDR3 contains 14 residues. The CDR3 sequence is CATSRTGMLEKLFF. The CDR3 DNA reads TGTGCCACCTCTCGGACAGGGATGCTTGAAAAACTGTTTTTT.

This clone occurred a few times. This rearrangement joins TRBV2 to TRBJ2-5; 9 positions agree with TRBD1. V was clipped by 7 bases and J by 2 bases; unmatched bases: 5. This CDR3 has 14 amino acids. Germline CDR1 reads SNHLY; CDR2 reads FYNNEI. The CDR3 here is CASNKGQGQETQYF. The CDR3 coding sequence is TGTGCCAGCAATAAAGGACAGGGGCAAGAGACCCAGTACTTC.

This chain joins TRBV6-6 and TRBJ1-2, with 10 nucleotides matching TRBD1. The CDR3 loop spans 16 amino acids. Germline-derived CDR1 and CDR2 are MNHNY and SVGAGI (reference sequence). The junction had 9 bases not matched to a gene; V was cut back by 2 bases and J by 6 bases. Written as DNA, the CDR3 is TGTGCCAGCAGTTACCCCGGGACAGGGGCCGGGGATGGCTACACCTTC. Translating gives CASSYPGTGAGDGYTF.

The J gene is TRBJ1-1, the V gene TRBV10-3; possible D gene TRBD1, 5 bases. CDR1 is ENHRY, CDR2 SYGVKD, per germline. This CDR3 is built from 12 residues. Between the trimmed V and J ends, which lost 8 bases and 3 bases, there was a span of 10 bases. The CDR3 DNA reads as TGTGCCATCGGCAGGGAGGACACTGAAGCTTTCTTT. This encodes CAIGREDTEAFF.

The CDR3 DNA is TGTGCCATCAGAGGGGTTGGTTCACCCCTCCACTTT. This sequence encodes CAIRGVGSPLHF. The V call is TRBV10-3, the J call TRBJ1-6, with D possibly being TRBD1 (5 bases). The CDR3 contains 12 residues. CDR1 is ENHRY, CDR2 SYGVKD, per germline. V was pared by 6 bases and J by 9 bases, with 9 bases between.

This clone was picked up a small number of times. The chain uses TRBV5-4 and TRBJ1-1; TRBD1 is a possible D gene (5 bases). The ends were cut back, 4 bases at V and 5 bases at J, with 15 bases in the middle. Per the germline V gene, CDR1 is SGHNT and CDR2 is YYREEE (reference sequence). CDR3 length: 14 amino acids. CDR3: CASSLGQGGTEAFF. DNA of the CDR3: TGTGCCAGCAGCCTTGGCCAGGGTGGGACTGAAGCTTTCTTT.